A selection of T cell receptor beta chains follows, all from one sample in a study of CD8 T cells in Susac syndrome. TCRdb independently ran MiXCR on the immunoSEQ multiplex PCR reads; one entry per CDR3 protein. Among approximately 190,000 distinct CDR3 sequences listed, roughly 90% were seen once. What was sequenced was CD4+ T cells from PBMCs. The receptors come from a human donor with Susac syndrome. The CDR3 runs from the conserved cysteine through the conserved F or W. Fields, in order: CDR3 DNA, CDR3 protein, D gene, J gene, clone size, V gene. A D gene is named only where the DNA matches it firmly. Clone sizes are given selectively: once, few, many, or a class where the clone is expanded.

CDR3nt: TGTGCCTGGAGCTTGGATGGAAATCAGCCCCAGCATTTT; CDR3aa: CAWSLDGNQPQHF; d_gene: NA; j_gene: TRBJ1-5; abundance: NA; v_gene: TRBV30
CDR3nt: TGTGCCAGCTCAGCAGGGAGGCCTGAAGCTTTCTTT; CDR3aa: CASSAGRPEAFF; d_gene: NA; j_gene: TRBJ1-1; abundance: NA; v_gene: TRBV18
CDR3nt: TGTGCCAGCAGCCAAGATCTTAGGGTTGGCTACACCTTC; CDR3aa: CASSQDLRVGYTF; d_gene: NA; j_gene: TRBJ1-2; abundance: NA; v_gene: TRBV14
CDR3nt: TGTGCCACCTACACGGGACTAGCAAACACCGGGGAGCTGTTTTTT; CDR3aa: CATYTGLANTGELFF; d_gene: TRBD2; j_gene: TRBJ2-2; abundance: NA; v_gene: TRBV10-3
CDR3nt: TGCGCCAGCAGCTTGGGGACACGGAGCTCTGGGGCCAACGTCCTGACTTTC; CDR3aa: CASSLGTRSSGANVLTF; d_gene: NA; j_gene: TRBJ2-6; abundance: NA; v_gene: TRBV5-1
CDR3nt: TGCAGTGCTTCCCCGGGACAGGGCTACAATGAGCAGTTCTTC; CDR3aa: CSASPGQGYNEQFF; d_gene: TRBD1; j_gene: TRBJ2-1; abundance: NA; v_gene: TRBV20-1
CDR3nt: TGTGCCAGCAGTGAAGGAGCTACGGCTAGCGGGGTTGGAGAGACCCAGTACTTC; CDR3aa: CASSEGATASGVGETQYF; d_gene: TRBD2; j_gene: TRBJ2-5; abundance: NA; v_gene: TRBV2
CDR3nt: TGTGCCAGCAGGACCTCCCGGAGCTCCTACAATGAGCAGTTCTTC; CDR3aa: CASRTSRSSYNEQFF; d_gene: NA; j_gene: TRBJ2-1; abundance: NA; v_gene: TRBV6-5
CDR3nt: TGTGCCAGCTCACCAAATACTTCAGGGGCTGATGGCTACACCTTC; CDR3aa: CASSPNTSGADGYTF; d_gene: NA; j_gene: TRBJ1-2; abundance: NA; v_gene: TRBV18
CDR3nt: TGCGCCAGCAGCTCCCCCAGCGAATCAGAGACCCAGTACTTC; CDR3aa: CASSSPSESETQYF; d_gene: NA; j_gene: TRBJ2-5; abundance: NA; v_gene: TRBV5-1
CDR3nt: TGTGCCAGCAGCTTGACTAGTCTTAGCACCGGGGAGCTGTTTTTT; CDR3aa: CASSLTSLSTGELFF; d_gene: NA; j_gene: TRBJ2-2; abundance: once; v_gene: TRBV5-4
CDR3nt: TGTGCCAGCAGCTTGGTGGCGGGGGGCCGTGGGGAGACCCAGTACTTC; CDR3aa: CASSLVAGGRGETQYF; d_gene: TRBD2; j_gene: TRBJ2-5; abundance: NA; v_gene: TRBV5-4
CDR3nt: TGCAGTGCTAGCGATGTACAGGACATGAACACTGAAGCTTTCTTT; CDR3aa: CSASDVQDMNTEAFF; d_gene: NA; j_gene: TRBJ1-1; abundance: NA; v_gene: TRBV20-1
CDR3nt: TGTGCCAGCAGCCCGAGGACACAGCCGGGGGGGGCCAACGTCCTGACTTTC; CDR3aa: CASSPRTQPGGANVLTF; d_gene: NA; j_gene: TRBJ2-6; abundance: NA; v_gene: TRBV28
CDR3nt: TGTGCCAGCAGACAGGGTCGAGAGACCCAGTACTTC; CDR3aa: CASRQGRETQYF; d_gene: NA; j_gene: TRBJ2-5; abundance: NA; v_gene: TRBV2
CDR3nt: TGTGCCAGCAGTCCCAGCCTAGCGGGAAGCTACGAGCAGTACTTC; CDR3aa: CASSPSLAGSYEQYF; d_gene: TRBD2; j_gene: TRBJ2-7; abundance: NA; v_gene: TRBV28
CDR3nt: TGTGCCACCAGCAGACAGGGGATAGGAGAGACCCAGTACTTC; CDR3aa: CATSRQGIGETQYF; d_gene: NA; j_gene: TRBJ2-5; abundance: NA; v_gene: TRBV15
CDR3nt: TGCAGTGCTAATCCAGGGGGAGCGTCCTATGGCTACACCTTC; CDR3aa: CSANPGGASYGYTF; d_gene: TRBD1; j_gene: TRBJ1-2; abundance: NA; v_gene: TRBV20-1
CDR3nt: TGTGCCAGTAGTGTATCGCAGGGTGTTACTAACTATGGCTACACCTTC; CDR3aa: CASSVSQGVTNYGYTF; d_gene: NA; j_gene: TRBJ1-2; abundance: NA; v_gene: TRBV19
CDR3nt: TGTGCCAGCAGTCCTAAGACTAGCGGGACTGGCGAGCAGTACTTC; CDR3aa: CASSPKTSGTGEQYF; d_gene: TRBD2; j_gene: TRBJ2-7; abundance: NA; v_gene: TRBV27
CDR3nt: TGTGCCACCGATTTGACTAGCGGGAGTGGCGGAGATACGCAGTATTTT; CDR3aa: CATDLTSGSGGDTQYF; d_gene: TRBD2; j_gene: TRBJ2-3; abundance: NA; v_gene: TRBV28
CDR3nt: TGTGCCAGCAGCCAAGGGACTAGCGGGAGGTGGGGTGAGCAGTTCTTC; CDR3aa: CASSQGTSGRWGEQFF; d_gene: TRBD2; j_gene: TRBJ2-1; abundance: NA; v_gene: TRBV3-1
CDR3nt: TGTGCCACCAGCAGAGATCCGTCGACGGCTTATAGCAATCAGCCCCAGCATTTT; CDR3aa: CATSRDPSTAYSNQPQHF; d_gene: NA; j_gene: TRBJ1-5; abundance: NA; v_gene: TRBV15
CDR3nt: TGCAGCGTGCGGACAGGGACGGATATCGCTGAAGCTTTCTTT; CDR3aa: CSVRTGTDIAEAFF; d_gene: TRBD1; j_gene: TRBJ1-1; abundance: NA; v_gene: TRBV29-1
CDR3nt: TGCGCCAGCAGCGGCGGACAGTACTCAACTAATGAAAAACTGTTTTTT; CDR3aa: CASSGGQYSTNEKLFF; d_gene: NA; j_gene: TRBJ1-4; abundance: NA; v_gene: TRBV5-1
CDR3nt: TGTGCCAGCAGCTCATATAGCGGCTCCTACAATGAGCAGTTCTTC; CDR3aa: CASSSYSGSYNEQFF; d_gene: NA; j_gene: TRBJ2-1; abundance: NA; v_gene: TRBV7-2
CDR3nt: TGTGCCAGCGGGGATGGGGGGGGGACCCAGTACTTC; CDR3aa: CASGDGGGTQYF; d_gene: TRBD2; j_gene: TRBJ2-5; abundance: once; v_gene: TRBV2
CDR3nt: TGTGCCAGCAGATTCTCTGGGGCCAACGTCCTGACTTTC; CDR3aa: CASRFSGANVLTF; d_gene: NA; j_gene: TRBJ2-6; abundance: NA; v_gene: TRBV27
CDR3nt: TGCGCCAGCAGCCAAGCCCCACCGTCCATATCACAAGAGACCCAGTACTTC; CDR3aa: CASSQAPPSISQETQYF; d_gene: NA; j_gene: TRBJ2-5; abundance: NA; v_gene: TRBV4-1
CDR3nt: TGTGCCAGCAGCCAACAGGCCGGCCCAACTAATGAAAAACTGTTTTTT; CDR3aa: CASSQQAGPTNEKLFF; d_gene: NA; j_gene: TRBJ1-4; abundance: once; v_gene: TRBV4-2
CDR3nt: TGCGCCAGCAGCTTGGGGGGCGGCGGATCCTCTGGAAACACCATATATTTT; CDR3aa: CASSLGGGGSSGNTIYF; d_gene: NA; j_gene: TRBJ1-3; abundance: NA; v_gene: TRBV5-1
CDR3nt: TGTGCCAGCAGCAACCCAGGGACTAGCGGCACAGATACGCAGTATTTT; CDR3aa: CASSNPGTSGTDTQYF; d_gene: TRBD2; j_gene: TRBJ2-3; abundance: NA; v_gene: TRBV7-3
CDR3nt: TGCGCCAGCAGCAGGGGGGGACAGGGAACCTACGAGCAGTACTTC; CDR3aa: CASSRGGQGTYEQYF; d_gene: TRBD1; j_gene: TRBJ2-7; abundance: NA; v_gene: TRBV4-1
CDR3nt: TGCGCCAGCAGCCAAGGGGGCAGGGGGCGAGGCAATGAGCAGTTCTTC; CDR3aa: CASSQGGRGRGNEQFF; d_gene: TRBD1; j_gene: TRBJ2-1; abundance: once; v_gene: TRBV4-1
CDR3nt: TGTGCCAGCAGCAAGGGAGATAGCAATCAGCCCCAGCATTTT; CDR3aa: CASSKGDSNQPQHF; d_gene: NA; j_gene: TRBJ1-5; abundance: NA; v_gene: TRBV7-9
CDR3nt: TGTGCCAGCAGTTTATCGGAACAGACCTGGGGCTACACCTTC; CDR3aa: CASSLSEQTWGYTF; d_gene: NA; j_gene: TRBJ1-2; abundance: NA; v_gene: TRBV27
CDR3nt: TGTGCCAGCAGTGAGACTAGCGGGGGATGGGATACGCAGTATTTT; CDR3aa: CASSETSGGWDTQYF; d_gene: TRBD2; j_gene: TRBJ2-3; abundance: NA; v_gene: TRBV6-4
CDR3nt: TGTGCCAGCAGTCCCGGGGGGCCCTACGAGCAGTACTTC; CDR3aa: CASSPGGPYEQYF; d_gene: NA; j_gene: TRBJ2-7; abundance: NA; v_gene: TRBV6-5
CDR3nt: TGTGCCAGCAGTTCAGGGAGTCTCGGCTACAATGAGCAGTTCTTC; CDR3aa: CASSSGSLGYNEQFF; d_gene: NA; j_gene: TRBJ2-1; abundance: NA; v_gene: TRBV28
CDR3nt: TGTGCCAGCAGTGAATTAGGGGCGCCCTGGAACTCCGGGGAGCTGTTTTTT; CDR3aa: CASSELGAPWNSGELFF; d_gene: NA; j_gene: TRBJ2-2; abundance: NA; v_gene: TRBV25-1
CDR3nt: TGTGCCAGCAGCTTAGCGGCAGATACGCAGTATTTT; CDR3aa: CASSLAADTQYF; d_gene: NA; j_gene: TRBJ2-3; abundance: NA; v_gene: TRBV7-9
CDR3nt: TGCAGTGCTACAAGGACAGCAAGAACAGATACGCAGTATTTT; CDR3aa: CSATRTARTDTQYF; d_gene: NA; j_gene: TRBJ2-3; abundance: once; v_gene: TRBV20-1
CDR3nt: TGTGCCAGCAAGGGCAGCTTCACCGGGGAGCTGTTTTTT; CDR3aa: CASKGSFTGELFF; d_gene: NA; j_gene: TRBJ2-2; abundance: NA; v_gene: TRBV2
CDR3nt: TGTGCCAGCAGTCTTTTACAGGGTTCGGACACTGAAGCTTTCTTT; CDR3aa: CASSLLQGSDTEAFF; d_gene: NA; j_gene: TRBJ1-1; abundance: NA; v_gene: TRBV12-3/TRBV12-4
CDR3nt: TGCGCCAGCAGCTTGGAGGGAGCGGCTAGCACAGATACGCAGTATTTT; CDR3aa: CASSLEGAASTDTQYF; d_gene: NA; j_gene: TRBJ2-3; abundance: NA; v_gene: TRBV5-1